This is a list of T cell receptor beta chains from one sample in a study of shared clonotypes between healthy human individuals. The data were produced by immunoSEQ multiplex PCR, yet TCRdb's version contains in-frame clones alone and is incomplete. Among approximately 1,500,000 clones listed, 98% were seen once. Sample: naive CD4+ T cells sorted from blood. The receptors stem from a man aged 25-40 years in good health. CDR3s include the opening cysteine and the closing phenylalanine or tryptophan. The D gene is left open where the match is weak.

TRBJ1-1,NA,TRBV30,CAGGPDITPEAFF
TRBJ1-5,NA,TRBV5-1,CASRGTPDGPQHF
TRBJ2-3,NA,TRBV4-1,CASSQERRDFSTDTQYF
TRBJ2-1,TRBD2,TRBV27,CASSGGAGGRNEQFF
TRBJ2-7,NA,TRBV7-6,CASSDGFGLPLNEQYF
TRBJ1-4,TRBD1,TRBV15,CATSRGDRDKSEKLFF
TRBJ1-1,TRBD1,TRBV28,CASRQRDRVTEAFF
TRBJ2-6,NA,TRBV6-1,CASSEAEWANVLTF
TRBJ1-2,NA,TRBV28,CASSAGGSNYGYTF
TRBJ2-5,TRBD2,TRBV9,CASSVAGGPRETQYF
TRBJ2-2,NA,TRBV5-5,CASSFPGGTGELFF
TRBJ2-5,NA,TRBV29-1,CSVDPKTQYF
TRBJ2-3,NA,TRBV6-1,CASSVRQATDTQYF
TRBJ1-1,NA,TRBV9,CASSVDGGNTEAFF
TRBJ2-3,NA,TRBV5-6,CASSLVAGNTQYF
TRBJ2-7,TRBD1,TRBV7-9,CASSLRETGWYEQYF
TRBJ2-7,TRBD2,TRBV4-3,CASSMRGTPTSEQYF
TRBJ2-1,TRBD2,TRBV5-4,CASSRGLAGFSYNEQFF
TRBJ2-1,TRBD2,TRBV9,CASSVATTSGSLRGSYNEQFF
TRBJ2-7,NA,TRBV7-8,CASSLAGRSYEQYF
TRBJ2-2,TRBD2,TRBV19,CASSIAGGPGELFF
TRBJ2-7,TRBD2,TRBV4-1,CASSLRLAGDYSYEQYF
TRBJ2-7,TRBD1,TRBV28,CASSPGGQGYEQYF
TRBJ2-3,NA,TRBV7-9,CASSQRSVPQPTDTQYF
TRBJ2-5,NA,TRBV5-1,CASSLTVQETQYF
TRBJ2-5,NA,TRBV20-1,CSELRRETQYF
TRBJ2-3,TRBD2,TRBV7-9,CASSFRLAGDTDTQYF
TRBJ1-2,NA,TRBV4-3,CASSQGTGPNYGYTF
TRBJ2-1,NA,TRBV18,CASSPKGPGDNEQFF
TRBJ2-7,NA,TRBV30,CAWRGGYEQYF
TRBJ2-5,NA,TRBV5-1,CASSLGRRRMGQETQYF
TRBJ2-7,TRBD2,TRBV9,CASSVALAAGDDEQYF
TRBJ1-1,TRBD1,TRBV25-1,CASSEHRGGDDTEAFF
TRBJ2-7,NA,TRBV2,CASSHPQGSSVVYF
TRBJ2-3,TRBD2,TRBV7-2,CASSPGLAGYTDTQYF
TRBJ1-4,NA,TRBV7-8,CASSSGPREKLFF
TRBJ2-7,NA,TRBV15,CATRSSYEQYF
TRBJ2-7,TRBD1,TRBV2,CASSEGQGPGEQYF
TRBJ2-7,TRBD2,TRBV28,CASSLPGGPGEQYF
TRBJ2-5,TRBD1,TRBV19,CASSMMGQGSETQYF
TRBJ1-3,NA,TRBV9,CASSPNVLSGNTIYF